This TCR beta chain derives from a study of cytomegalovirus exposure and HLA in healthy donors. 13 Jbeta primers and 60 Vbeta primers were used for the PCR. Using immunoSEQ multiplex PCR, the repertoire was profiled, and TCRdb retains in-frame clones only, with some absent. The sample has over 150,000 clones, 65% to 75% seen once. Germline CDR1 SGHRS, CDR2 YFSETQ. The CDR3 extends over 15 amino acids. Between the trimmed V and J ends, which lost 2 bases and 4 bases, there was a span of 10 bases. The TCR sequence derives from a man aged 18 to 35 in good health and CMV-seronegative. Sequenced material: PBMCs. V usage is TRBV5-1 and J usage is TRBJ2-6; the D gene is possibly TRBD2 (6 bases). CDR3 protein: CASSLRDSGANVLTF. CDR3 in DNA: TGCGCCAGCAGCTTAAGGGACTCCGGGGCCAACGTCCTGACTTTC.